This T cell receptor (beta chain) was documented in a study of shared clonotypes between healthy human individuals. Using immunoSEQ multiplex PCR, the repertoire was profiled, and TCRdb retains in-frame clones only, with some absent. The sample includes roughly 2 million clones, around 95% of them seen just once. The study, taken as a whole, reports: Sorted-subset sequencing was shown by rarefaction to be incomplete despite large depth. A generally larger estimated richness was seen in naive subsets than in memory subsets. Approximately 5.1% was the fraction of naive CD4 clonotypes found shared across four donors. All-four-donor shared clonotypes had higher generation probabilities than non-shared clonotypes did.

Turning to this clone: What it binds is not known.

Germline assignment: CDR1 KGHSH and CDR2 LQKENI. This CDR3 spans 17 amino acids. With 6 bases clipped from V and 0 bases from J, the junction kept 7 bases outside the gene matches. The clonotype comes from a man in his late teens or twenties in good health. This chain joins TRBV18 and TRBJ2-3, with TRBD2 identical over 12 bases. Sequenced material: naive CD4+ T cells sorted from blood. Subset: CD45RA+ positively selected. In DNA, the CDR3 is TGTGCCAGCTCGCCAAGACTAGCGGGGGTTAGCACAGATACGCAGTATTTT. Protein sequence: CASSPRLAGVSTDTQYF.